This TCR beta chain was observed in a study of metastatic and nonmetastatic thyroid tumors. Study context: Comparative analysis of repertoires was undertaken across blood and tumor or nodule tissue obtained from malignant and benign thyroid patients. Study findings and constraints: Across blood and tumor, TCR beta diversity in malignant thyroid tumors was reportedly significantly higher than in benign nodules.

With V trimmed by 3 bases and J by 4 bases, 9 bases remained unmatched. The CDR3 has 16 residues. Germline CDR1 and CDR2: KGHSH and LQKENI. TCRdb reprocessed the PCR reads using MiXCR. The repertoire includes over 35,000 clones, roughly 14% of them detected once, and around a tenth sits in the top ten. This clone was detected ten times or more. Its antigen is as yet unknown. No patient had received any treatment before thyroid surgery. Sequenced sample: blood. This receptor was identified in a female donor with papillary thyroid cancer or a benign thyroid nodule (not recorded which). Some clones in this sample may be carry-over from other donors' samples. The genes are TRBV18 and TRBJ1-5; 7 nucleotides agree with TRBD1. CDR3 bases: TGTGCCAGCTCACCCCGCGAAGGGACAGTTAATCAGCCCCAGCATTTT. Protein product: CASSPREGTVNQPQHF.